The subject of this entry is one TCR beta chain. Antigen unknown. From CD4+ cells came CD45RA+ naive and CD45RA-negative memory subsets. This sample was taken from a study of shared clonotypes between healthy human individuals. Germline CDR1 reads MDHEN; CDR2 reads SYDVKM. V shed 4 bases and J 1 base; nucleotides not matched to a gene: 5. The CDR3 length is 17 residues. The study, taken as a whole, reports: Tissue TCR repertoires likely differ from these blood-only repertoires. Despite large depth, rarefaction showed incomplete sorted-subset sequencing.

Splitting of each subset's genomic DNA was done evenly across several immunoSEQ plates. Clones were sequenced by immunoSEQ multiplex PCR, and TCRdb holds only the in-frame ones, with some missing. This sample yields a few hundred thousand clones, of which almost 97% are seen a single time; 0.055% to 0.07% belongs to the top ten. The sequenced sample consisted of naive CD4+ T cells sorted from blood. The subset was: CD45RA+ positively selected. The gene calls are TRBV28 and TRBJ2-3; 13 bases are shared with TRBD2. The sequence came from a woman aged 25 to 45 in good health. CDR3 in amino acids: CASSSVGTSGGTDTQYF. CDR3 coding DNA: TGTGCCAGCAGTTCAGTAGGGACTAGCGGGGGCACAGATACGCAGTATTTT.